This record looks at one TCR beta chain sequence and its context. Its antigen is as yet unknown. The entry originates in a study of post-analysis software for immune sequencing data. Study-wide results and limits: In patients, TRBV5-6, TRBV5-1 and TRBV20-1 belonged to about five TRBV segments found more frequently than in controls. Controls showed significantly higher normalized Chao1 diversity than did multiple sclerosis patients.

cDNA libraries of TCR beta carried unique molecular identifiers. TCRdb reprocessed the PCR reads via MiXCR and lists one record per CDR3 protein. The table shows 350,000 to 500,000 distinct CDR3 sequences, with 35% to 45% occurring only once. The ends were cut back, 2 bases at V and 7 bases at J, with 15 bases in the middle. Germline V CDR1 and CDR2: MDHEN, SYDVKM. The CDR3 is 15 residues long. The chain joins TRBV28 to TRBJ2-1; D is perhaps TRBD2 (6 bases). This clonotype was sampled from a girl aged 2 to 9 with multiple sclerosis. Material: blood. This chain's CDR3 is CASSLRRPGVNEQFF. In DNA form, the CDR3 reads TGTGCCAGCAGTTTACGCCGTCCGGGGGTAAATGAGCAGTTCTTC.